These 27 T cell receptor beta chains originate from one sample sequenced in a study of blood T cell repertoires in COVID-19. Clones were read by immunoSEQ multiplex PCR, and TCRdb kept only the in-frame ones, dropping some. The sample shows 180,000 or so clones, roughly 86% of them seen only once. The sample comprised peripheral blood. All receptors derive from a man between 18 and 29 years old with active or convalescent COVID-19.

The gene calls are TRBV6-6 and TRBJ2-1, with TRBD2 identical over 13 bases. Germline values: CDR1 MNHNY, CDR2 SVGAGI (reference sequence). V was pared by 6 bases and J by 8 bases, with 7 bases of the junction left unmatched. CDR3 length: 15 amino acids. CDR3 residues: CASRDGTSGTDEQFF. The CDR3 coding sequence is TGTGCCAGCAGGGACGGGACTAGCGGGACTGATGAGCAGTTCTTC.

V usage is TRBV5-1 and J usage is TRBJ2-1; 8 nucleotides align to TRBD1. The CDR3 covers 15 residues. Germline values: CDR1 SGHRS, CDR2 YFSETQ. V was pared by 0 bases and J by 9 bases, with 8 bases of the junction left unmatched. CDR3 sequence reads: CASSLATTGAGEQFF. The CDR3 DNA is TGCGCCAGCAGCTTGGCGACGACAGGGGCCGGTGAGCAGTTCTTC.

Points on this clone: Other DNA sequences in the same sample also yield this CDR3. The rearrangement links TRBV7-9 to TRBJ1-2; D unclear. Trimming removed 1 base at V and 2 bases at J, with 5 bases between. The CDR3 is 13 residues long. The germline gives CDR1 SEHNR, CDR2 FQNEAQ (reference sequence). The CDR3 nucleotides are TGTGCCAGCAGCTTAGGACAAAACTATGGCTACACCTTC. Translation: CASSLGQNYGYTF.

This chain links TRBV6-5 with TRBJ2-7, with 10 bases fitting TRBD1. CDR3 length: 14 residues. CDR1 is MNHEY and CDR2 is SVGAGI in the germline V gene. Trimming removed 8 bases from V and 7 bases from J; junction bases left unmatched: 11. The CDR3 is CASQRDRGGEEQYF. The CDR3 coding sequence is TGTGCCAGCCAGAGGGACAGGGGAGGGGAAGAGCAGTACTTC.

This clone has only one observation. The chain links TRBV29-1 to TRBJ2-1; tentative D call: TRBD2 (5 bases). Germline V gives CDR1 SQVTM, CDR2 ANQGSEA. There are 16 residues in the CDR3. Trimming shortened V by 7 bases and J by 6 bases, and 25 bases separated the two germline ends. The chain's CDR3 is CSAPNRSGGSGNEQFF. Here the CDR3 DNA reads TGCAGCGCCCCGAATAGGTCAGGAGGAAGTGGCAATGAGCAGTTCTTC.

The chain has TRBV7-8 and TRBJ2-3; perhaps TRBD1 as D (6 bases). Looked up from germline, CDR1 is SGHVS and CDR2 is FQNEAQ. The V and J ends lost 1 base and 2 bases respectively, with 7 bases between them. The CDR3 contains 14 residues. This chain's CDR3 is CASSLGTATDTQYF. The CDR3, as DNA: TGTGCCAGCAGCTTAGGGACAGCCACAGATACGCAGTATTTT.

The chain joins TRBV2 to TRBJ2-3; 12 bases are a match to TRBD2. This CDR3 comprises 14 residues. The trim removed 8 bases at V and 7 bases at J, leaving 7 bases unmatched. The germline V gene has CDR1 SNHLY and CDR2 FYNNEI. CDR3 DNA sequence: TGTGCCAGCTCCGGGACTAGCGGGCCGAATACGCAGTATTTT. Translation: CASSGTSGPNTQYF.

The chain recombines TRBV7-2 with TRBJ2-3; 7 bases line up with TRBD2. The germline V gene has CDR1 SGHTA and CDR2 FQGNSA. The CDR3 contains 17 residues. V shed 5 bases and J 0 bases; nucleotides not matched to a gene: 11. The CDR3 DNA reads TGTGCCAGCAGCAGCATAGCGGGTGGGGGAAGCACAGATACGCAGTATTTT. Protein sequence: CASSSIAGGGSTDTQYF.

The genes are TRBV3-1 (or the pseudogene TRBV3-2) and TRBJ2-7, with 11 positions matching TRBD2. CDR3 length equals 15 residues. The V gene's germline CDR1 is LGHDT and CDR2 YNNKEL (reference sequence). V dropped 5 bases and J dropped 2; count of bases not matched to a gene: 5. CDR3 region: CASSALAGGPYEQYF. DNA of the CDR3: TGTGCCAGCAGCGCCTTAGCGGGGGGGCCCTACGAGCAGTACTTC.

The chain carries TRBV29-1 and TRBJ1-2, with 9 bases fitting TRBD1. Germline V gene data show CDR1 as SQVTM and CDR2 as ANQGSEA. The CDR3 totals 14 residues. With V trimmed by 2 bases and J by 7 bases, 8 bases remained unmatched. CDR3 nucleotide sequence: TGCAGCGTTGAACCTCCAGGACAGGGGTCTGGCTACACCTTC. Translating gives CSVEPPGQGSGYTF.

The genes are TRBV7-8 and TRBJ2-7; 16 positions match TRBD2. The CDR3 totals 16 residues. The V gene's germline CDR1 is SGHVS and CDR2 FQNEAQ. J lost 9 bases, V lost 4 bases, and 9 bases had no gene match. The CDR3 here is CASSSTGTSGRAWQYF. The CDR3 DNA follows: TGTGCCAGCAGCTCAACCGGGACTAGCGGGAGGGCATGGCAGTACTTC.

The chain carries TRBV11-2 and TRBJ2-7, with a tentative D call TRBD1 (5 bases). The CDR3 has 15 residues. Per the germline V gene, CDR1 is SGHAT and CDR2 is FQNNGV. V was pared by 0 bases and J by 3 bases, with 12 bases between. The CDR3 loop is CASSLDGTGHYEQYF. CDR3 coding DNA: TGTGCCAGCAGCTTAGATGGTACAGGCCACTACGAGCAGTACTTC.

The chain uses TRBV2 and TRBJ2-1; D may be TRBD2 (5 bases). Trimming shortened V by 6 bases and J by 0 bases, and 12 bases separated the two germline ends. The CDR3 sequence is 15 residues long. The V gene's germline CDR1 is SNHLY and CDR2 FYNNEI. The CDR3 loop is CASSPLRGSYNEQFF. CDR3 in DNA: TGTGCCAGCAGCCCGCTCCGGGGCTCCTACAATGAGCAGTTCTTC.

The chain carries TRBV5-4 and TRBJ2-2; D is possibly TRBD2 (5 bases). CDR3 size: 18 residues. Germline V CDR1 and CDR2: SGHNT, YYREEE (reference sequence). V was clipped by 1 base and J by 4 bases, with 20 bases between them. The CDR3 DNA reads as TGTGCCAGCAGCTTGAGGTATTCGGGAACCCGAGGCACCGGGGAGCTGTTTTTT. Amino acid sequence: CASSLRYSGTRGTGELFF.

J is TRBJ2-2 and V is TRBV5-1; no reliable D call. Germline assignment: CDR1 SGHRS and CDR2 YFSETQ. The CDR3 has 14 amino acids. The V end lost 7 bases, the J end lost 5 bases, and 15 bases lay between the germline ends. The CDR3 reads CASGPFSVTGELFF. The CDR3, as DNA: TGCGCCAGCGGTCCCTTCTCGGTAACCGGGGAGCTGTTTTTT.

CDR3 protein: CASSQEQRSNYGYTF. The CDR3 nucleotides read TGCGCCAGCAGCCAAGAACAGAGATCTAACTATGGCTACACCTTC. This chain connects TRBV4-1 to TRBJ1-2; D is uncertain. V was trimmed by 0 bases and J by 0 bases, leaving 8 bases between them. The CDR3 extends over 15 amino acids. Germline loops: CDR1 MGHRA, CDR2 YSYEKL.

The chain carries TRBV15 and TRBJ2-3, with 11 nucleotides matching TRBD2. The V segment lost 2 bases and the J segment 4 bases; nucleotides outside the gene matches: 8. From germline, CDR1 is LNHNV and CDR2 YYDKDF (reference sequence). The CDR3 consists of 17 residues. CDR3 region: CATSRLTSGSTADTQYF. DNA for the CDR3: TGTGCCACCAGCAGATTAACTAGCGGGAGTACCGCAGATACGCAGTATTTT.

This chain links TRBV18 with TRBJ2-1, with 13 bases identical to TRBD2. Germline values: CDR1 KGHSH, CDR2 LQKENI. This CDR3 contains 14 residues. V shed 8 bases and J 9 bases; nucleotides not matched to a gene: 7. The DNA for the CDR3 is TGTGCCAGCGGAGGGACTAGCGGGACCACTGAGCAGTTCTTC. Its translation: CASGGTSGTTEQFF. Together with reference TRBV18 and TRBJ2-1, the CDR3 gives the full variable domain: NAGVMQNPRHLVRRRGQEARLRCSPMKGHSHVYWYRQLPEEGLKFMVYLQKENIIDESGMPKERFSAEFPKEGPSILRIQQVVRGDSAAYFCASGGTSGTTEQFFGPGTRLTVL.

The CDR3 loop reads CASSPIWDRGNNEQFF. The CDR3 region has the DNA TGTGCCAGCAGCCCGATCTGGGACAGGGGCAACAATGAGCAGTTCTTC. J is TRBJ2-1 and V is TRBV7-2, with 10 positions matching TRBD1. Germline-derived CDR1 and CDR2 are SGHTA and FQGNSA. The CDR3 is 16 residues long. Trimming took 5 bases from V and 5 from J; bases not matched to a gene: 9.

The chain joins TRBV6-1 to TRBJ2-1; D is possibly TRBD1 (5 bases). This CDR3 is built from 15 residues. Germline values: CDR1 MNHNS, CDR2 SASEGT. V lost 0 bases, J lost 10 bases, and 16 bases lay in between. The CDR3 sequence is CASSEAQGGFAEQFF. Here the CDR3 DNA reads TGTGCCAGCAGTGAAGCGCAGGGTGGGTTCGCCGAGCAGTTCTTC.

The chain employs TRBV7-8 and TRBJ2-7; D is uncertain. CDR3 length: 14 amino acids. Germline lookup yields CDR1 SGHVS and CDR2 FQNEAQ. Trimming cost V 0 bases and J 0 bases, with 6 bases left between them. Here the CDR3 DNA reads TGTGCCAGCAGCTTAGCGGTGAGCTCCTACGAGCAGTACTTC. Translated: CASSLAVSSYEQYF.

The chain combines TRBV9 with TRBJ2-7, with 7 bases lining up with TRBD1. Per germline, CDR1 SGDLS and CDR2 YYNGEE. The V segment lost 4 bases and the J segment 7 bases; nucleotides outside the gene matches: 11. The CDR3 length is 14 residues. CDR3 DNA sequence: TGTGCCAGCAGCACACAAGACAGGGTCGGGGAGCAGTACTTC. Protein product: CASSTQDRVGEQYF.

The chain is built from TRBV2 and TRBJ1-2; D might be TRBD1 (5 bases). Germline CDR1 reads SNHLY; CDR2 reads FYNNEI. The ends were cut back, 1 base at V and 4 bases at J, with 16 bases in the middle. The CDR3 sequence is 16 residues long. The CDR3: CASSEGLWRDRYGYTF. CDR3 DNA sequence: TGTGCCAGCAGTGAAGGTTTGTGGAGGGACCGCTATGGCTACACCTTC.

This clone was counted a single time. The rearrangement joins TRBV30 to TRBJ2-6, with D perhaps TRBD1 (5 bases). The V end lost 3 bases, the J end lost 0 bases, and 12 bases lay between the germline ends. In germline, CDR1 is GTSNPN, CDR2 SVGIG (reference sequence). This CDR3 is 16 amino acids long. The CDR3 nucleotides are TGTGCCTGGAGCGTGGACACCTACTCTGGGGCCAACGTCCTGACTTTC. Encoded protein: CAWSVDTYSGANVLTF. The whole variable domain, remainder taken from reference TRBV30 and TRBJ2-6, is SQTIHQWPATLVQPVGSPLSLECTVEGTSNPNLYWYRQAAGRGLQLLFYSVGIGQISSEVPQNLSASRPQDRQFILSSKKLLLSDSGFYLCAWSVDTYSGANVLTFGAGSRLTVL.

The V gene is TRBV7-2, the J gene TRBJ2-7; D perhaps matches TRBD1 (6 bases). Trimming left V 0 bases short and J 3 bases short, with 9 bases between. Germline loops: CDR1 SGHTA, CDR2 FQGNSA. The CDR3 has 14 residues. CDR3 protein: CASSLAGQIYEQYF. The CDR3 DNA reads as TGTGCCAGCAGCTTAGCTGGACAGATCTACGAGCAGTACTTC.

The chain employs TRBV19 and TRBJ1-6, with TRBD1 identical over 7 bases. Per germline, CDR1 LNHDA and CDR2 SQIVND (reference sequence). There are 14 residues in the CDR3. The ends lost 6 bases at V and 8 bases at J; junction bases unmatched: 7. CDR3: CASSVGQEYSPLHF. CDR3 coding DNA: TGTGCCAGTAGCGTCGGACAGGAATATTCACCCCTCCACTTT.

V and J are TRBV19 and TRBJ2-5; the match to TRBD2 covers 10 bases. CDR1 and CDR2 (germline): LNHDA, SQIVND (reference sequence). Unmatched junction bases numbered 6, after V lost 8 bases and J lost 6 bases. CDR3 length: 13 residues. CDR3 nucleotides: TGTGCCAGTCGGCTAGCGGGGGTCAAGACCCAGTACTTC. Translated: CASRLAGVKTQYF.